This T cell receptor beta chain was found in a study of vaccination and CD4 T cells after COVID-19. At the level of the study: It was a median about 93 days after diagnosis, with a range of 35 to 161, that post-COVID samples were drawn.

Indicated treatment: approximately nine-day PBMC culture with coronavirus spike peptide pools or control peptides (ViraFEST assay). The Oncomine TCR Beta short-read assay was applied to DNA of cultured CD4+ T cells. TCRdb used MiXCR to reprocess the PCR reads, holding one entry per CDR3 protein. The sample has approximately 20,000 distinct CDR3 sequences, around 40% seen once; the top ten hold about 25%. Trimming shortened V by 6 bases and J by 8 bases, and 8 bases separated the two germline ends. There are 11 residues in the CDR3. Germline lookup yields CDR1 SNHLY and CDR2 FYNNEI. This clonotype was recorded a few times. As yet, its antigen is unknown.

The material sequenced was CD4+ T cells from blood, cultured in vitro, taken before SARS-CoV-2 vaccination. This chain connects TRBV2 to TRBJ2-1; D gene uncertain. This receptor was taken from a human donor who received a COVID-19 vaccine. The CDR3 bases are TGTGCCAGCAGACGCGTGTATGAGCAGTTCTTC. Its translation: CASRRVYEQFF. Complete variable domain (other parts from reference TRBV2 and TRBJ2-1): EPEVTQTPSHQVTQMGQEVILRCVPISNHLYFYWYRQILGQKVEFLVSFYNNEISEKSEIFDDQFSVERPDGSNFTLKIRSTKLEDSAMYFCASRRVYEQFFGPGTRLTVL.